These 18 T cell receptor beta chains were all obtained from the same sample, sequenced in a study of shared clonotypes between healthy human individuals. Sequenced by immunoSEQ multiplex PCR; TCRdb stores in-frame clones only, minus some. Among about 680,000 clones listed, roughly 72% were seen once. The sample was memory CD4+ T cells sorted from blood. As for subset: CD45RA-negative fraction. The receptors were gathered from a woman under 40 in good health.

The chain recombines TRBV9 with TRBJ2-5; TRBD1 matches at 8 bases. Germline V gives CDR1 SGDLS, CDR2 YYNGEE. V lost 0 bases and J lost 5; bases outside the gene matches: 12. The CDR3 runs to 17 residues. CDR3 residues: CASSVGGRTGRGETQYF. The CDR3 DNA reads TGTGCCAGCAGCGTAGGAGGGCGGACAGGGAGAGGGGAGACCCAGTACTTC.

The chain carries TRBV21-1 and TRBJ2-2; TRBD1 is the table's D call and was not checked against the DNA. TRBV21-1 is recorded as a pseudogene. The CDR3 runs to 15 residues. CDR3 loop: CASSPNRGNTGELFF. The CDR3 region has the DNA TGTGCCAGCAGTCCAAACAGGGGGAACACCGGGGAGCTGTTTTTT.

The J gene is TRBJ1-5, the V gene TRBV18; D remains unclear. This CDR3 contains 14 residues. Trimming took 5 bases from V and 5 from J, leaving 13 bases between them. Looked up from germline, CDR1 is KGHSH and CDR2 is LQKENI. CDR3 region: CASSSGMRDQPQHF. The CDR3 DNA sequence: TGTGCCAGCTCATCTGGGATGAGGGATCAGCCCCAGCATTTT.

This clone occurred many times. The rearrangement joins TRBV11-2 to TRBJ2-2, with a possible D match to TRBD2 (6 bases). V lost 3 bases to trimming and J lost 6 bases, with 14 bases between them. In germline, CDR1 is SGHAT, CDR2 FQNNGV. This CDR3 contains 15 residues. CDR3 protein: CASSFRTGVPGELFF. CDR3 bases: TGTGCCAGCAGCTTTAGGACGGGGGTGCCCGGGGAGCTGTTTTTT.

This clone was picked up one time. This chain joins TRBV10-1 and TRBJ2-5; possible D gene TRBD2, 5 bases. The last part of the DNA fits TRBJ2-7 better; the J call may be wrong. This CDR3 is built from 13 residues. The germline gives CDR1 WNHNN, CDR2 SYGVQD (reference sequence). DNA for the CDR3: TGCGCCAGCAGCTTTTCGGGATCTGTCGAGCAGTACTTC. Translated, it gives CASSFSGSVEQYF.

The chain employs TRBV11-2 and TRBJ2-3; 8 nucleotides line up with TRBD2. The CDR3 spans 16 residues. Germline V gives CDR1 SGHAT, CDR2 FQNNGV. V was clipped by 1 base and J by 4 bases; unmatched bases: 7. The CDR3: CASSLVGLEGPDTQYF. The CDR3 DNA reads TGTGCCAGCAGCTTAGTGGGACTAGAGGGGCCAGATACGCAGTATTTT. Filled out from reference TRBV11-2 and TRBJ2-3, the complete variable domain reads EAGVAQSPRYKIIEKRQSVAFWCNPISGHATLYWYQQILGQGPKLLIQFQNNGVVDDSQLPKDRFSAERLKGVDSTLKIQPAKLEDSAVYLCASSLVGLEGPDTQYFGPGTRLTVL.

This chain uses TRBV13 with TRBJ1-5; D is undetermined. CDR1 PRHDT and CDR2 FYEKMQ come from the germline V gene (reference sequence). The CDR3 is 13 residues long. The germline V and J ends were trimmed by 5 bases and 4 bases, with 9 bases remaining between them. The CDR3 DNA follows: TGTGCCAGCAGCCGGGGAGTAAATCAGCCCCAGCATTTT. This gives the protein CASSRGVNQPQHF.

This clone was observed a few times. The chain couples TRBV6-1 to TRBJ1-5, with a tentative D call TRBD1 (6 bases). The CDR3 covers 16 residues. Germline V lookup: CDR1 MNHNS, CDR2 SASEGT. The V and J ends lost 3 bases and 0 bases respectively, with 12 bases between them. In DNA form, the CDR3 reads TGTGCCAGCAGTGACAGGGGCGGGAATAGCAATCAGCCCCAGCATTTT. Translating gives CASSDRGGNSNQPQHF.

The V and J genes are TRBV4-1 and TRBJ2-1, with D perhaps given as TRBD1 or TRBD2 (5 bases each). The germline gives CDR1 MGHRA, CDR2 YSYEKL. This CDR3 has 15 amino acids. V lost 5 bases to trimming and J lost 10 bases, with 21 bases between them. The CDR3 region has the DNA TGCGCCAGCAGCTTACGGGACCTCCTCTCCGCGGAGCAGTTCTTC. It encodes CASSLRDLLSAEQFF.

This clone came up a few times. Written as DNA, the CDR3 is TGTGCCAGCAGCGTCTCAGGTCCCTACAATGAGCAGTTCTTC. It encodes CASSVSGPYNEQFF. This chain uses TRBV7-6 with TRBJ2-1; no firm D call. The germline gives CDR1 SGHVS, CDR2 FNYEAQ. V was pared by 5 bases and J by 2 bases, with 10 bases between. CDR3 length: 14 residues.

CDR3 in amino acids: CASSPTDRTPEAFF. The DNA for the CDR3 is TGTGCCAGCTCTCCCACCGACAGGACCCCTGAAGCTTTCTTT. This chain connects TRBV18 to TRBJ1-1; D might be TRBD1 (6 bases). Between the trimmed V and J ends, which lost 6 bases and 6 bases, there was a span of 17 bases. Germline CDR1 is KGHSH and CDR2 is LQKENI. The CDR3 sequence is 14 residues long.

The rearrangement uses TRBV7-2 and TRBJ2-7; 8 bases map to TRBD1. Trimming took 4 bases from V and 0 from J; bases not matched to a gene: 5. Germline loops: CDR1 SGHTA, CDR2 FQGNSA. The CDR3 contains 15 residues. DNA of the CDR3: TGTGCCAGCAGCTCTAGGGACAGGATCTCCTACGAGCAGTACTTC. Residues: CASSSRDRISYEQYF.

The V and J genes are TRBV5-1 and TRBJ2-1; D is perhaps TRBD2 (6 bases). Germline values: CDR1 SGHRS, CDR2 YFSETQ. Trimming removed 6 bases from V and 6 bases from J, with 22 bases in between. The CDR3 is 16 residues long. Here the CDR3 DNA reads TGCGCCAGCACCCCACCAGGGACTGTCTCAAGCAATGAGCAGTTCTTC. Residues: CASTPPGTVSSNEQFF.

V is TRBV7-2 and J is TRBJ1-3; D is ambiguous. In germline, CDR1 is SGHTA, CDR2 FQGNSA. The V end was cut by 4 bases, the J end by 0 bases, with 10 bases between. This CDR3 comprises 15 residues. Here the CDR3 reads CASSSLMSSGNTIYF. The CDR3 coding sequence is TGTGCCAGCAGCTCACTAATGAGCTCTGGAAACACCATATATTTT.

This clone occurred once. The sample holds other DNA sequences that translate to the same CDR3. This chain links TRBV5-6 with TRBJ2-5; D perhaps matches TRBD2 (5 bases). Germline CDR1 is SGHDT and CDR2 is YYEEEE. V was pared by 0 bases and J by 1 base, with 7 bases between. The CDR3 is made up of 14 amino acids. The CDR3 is CASSLAGSQETQYF. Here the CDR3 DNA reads TGTGCCAGCAGCTTGGCGGGAAGCCAAGAGACCCAGTACTTC.

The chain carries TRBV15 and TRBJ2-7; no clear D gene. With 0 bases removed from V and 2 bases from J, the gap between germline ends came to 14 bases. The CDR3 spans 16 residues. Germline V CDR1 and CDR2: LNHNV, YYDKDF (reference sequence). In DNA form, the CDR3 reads TGTGCCACCAGCAGAGATCTTTCCACATACACCTACGAGCAGTACTTC. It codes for CATSRDLSTYTYEQYF.

This chain's CDR3 is CASSFQTGGTYEQYF. Written as DNA, the CDR3 is TGTGCCAGCAGTTTCCAGACAGGGGGTACCTACGAGCAGTACTTC. This chain joins TRBV28 and TRBJ2-7; 9 nucleotides line up with TRBD1. Germline CDR1 and CDR2: MDHEN and SYDVKM. The CDR3 is 15 amino acids. The trim removed 3 bases at V and 2 bases at J, leaving 5 bases unmatched.

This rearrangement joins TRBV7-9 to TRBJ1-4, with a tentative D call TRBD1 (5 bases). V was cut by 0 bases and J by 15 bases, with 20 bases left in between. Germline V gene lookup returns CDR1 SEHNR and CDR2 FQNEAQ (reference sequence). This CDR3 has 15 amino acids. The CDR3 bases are TGTGCCAGCAGCTTAGCTGGGGGTACGTCCCCTTTGATGTTTTTT. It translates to CASSLAGGTSPLMFF.